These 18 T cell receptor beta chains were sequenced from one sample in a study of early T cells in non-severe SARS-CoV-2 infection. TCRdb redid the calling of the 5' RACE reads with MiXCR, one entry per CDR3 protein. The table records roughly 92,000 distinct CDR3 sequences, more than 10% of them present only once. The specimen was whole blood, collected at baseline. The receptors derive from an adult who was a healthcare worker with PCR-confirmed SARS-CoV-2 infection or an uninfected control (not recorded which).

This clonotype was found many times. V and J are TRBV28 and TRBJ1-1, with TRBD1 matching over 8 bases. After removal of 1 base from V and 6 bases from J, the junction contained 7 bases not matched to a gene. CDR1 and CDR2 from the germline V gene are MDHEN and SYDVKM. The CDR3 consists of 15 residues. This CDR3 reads CASSLLSQGAPEAFF. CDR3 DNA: TGTGCCAGCAGTTTATTATCCCAGGGGGCCCCTGAAGCTTTCTTT.

The CDR3 DNA sequence: TGTGCCAGCAGCGTAGACGAAGGAGGTTCACCCCTCCACTTT. It yields the protein CASSVDEGGSPLHF. The chain uses TRBV9 and TRBJ1-6, with D uncertain. Per the germline V gene, CDR1 is SGDLS and CDR2 is YYNGEE. V gave up 0 bases and J gave up 9 bases, with 10 bases separating them. The CDR3 extends over 14 amino acids.

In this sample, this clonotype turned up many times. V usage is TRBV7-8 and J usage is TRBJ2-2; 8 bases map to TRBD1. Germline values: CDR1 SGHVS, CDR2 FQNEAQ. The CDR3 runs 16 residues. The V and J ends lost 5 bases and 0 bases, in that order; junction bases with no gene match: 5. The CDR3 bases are TGTGCCAGCAGCACCCGGACAGGGTCGAACACCGGGGAGCTGTTTTTT. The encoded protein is CASSTRTGSNTGELFF.

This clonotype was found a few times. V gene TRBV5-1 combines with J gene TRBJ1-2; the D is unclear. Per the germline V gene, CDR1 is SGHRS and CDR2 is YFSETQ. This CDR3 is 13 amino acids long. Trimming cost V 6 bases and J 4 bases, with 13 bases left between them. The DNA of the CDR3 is TGCGCCAGCACCGTTTCGGGTGGCTATGGCTACACCTTC. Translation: CASTVSGGYGYTF.

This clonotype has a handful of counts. The CDR3 loop is CASSPDRTVRGTF. DNA for the CDR3: TGTGCCAGCAGTCCAGACAGGACTGTTCGGGGAACCTTC. The rearrangement uses TRBV14 and TRBJ1-2; maybe TRBD1 (6 bases). The CDR3 is 13 amino acids. Trimming stripped 6 bases from V and 14 bases from J, with 22 bases between. Germline CDR1 SGHDN, CDR2 FVKESK.

This CDR3 is CSVEMRGLSHYGYTF. The DNA of the CDR3 is TGCAGCGTTGAAATGCGAGGACTTTCGCACTATGGCTACACCTTC. The chain joins TRBV29-1 to TRBJ1-2, with unresolved D. Germline CDR1 SQVTM, CDR2 ANQGSEA. With 2 bases removed from V and 3 bases from J, the gap between germline ends came to 16 bases. The CDR3 sequence is 15 residues long.

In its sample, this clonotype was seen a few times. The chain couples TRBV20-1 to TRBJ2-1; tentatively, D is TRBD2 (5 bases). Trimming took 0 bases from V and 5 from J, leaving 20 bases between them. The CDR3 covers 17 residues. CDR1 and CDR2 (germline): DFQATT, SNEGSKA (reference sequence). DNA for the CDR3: TGCAGTGCTAGAGATGCGAGGACTTCCAGAAGCAACAATGAGCAGTTCTTC. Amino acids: CSARDARTSRSNNEQFF.

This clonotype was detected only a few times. The CDR3 spells CASSFHGGRGFQETQYF. The CDR3 coding sequence is TGTGCCAGCAGCTTTCATGGAGGGCGCGGGTTTCAAGAGACCCAGTACTTC. The chain employs TRBV7-9 and TRBJ2-5; D perhaps matches TRBD2 (6 bases). CDR1 SEHNR and CDR2 FQNEAQ come from the germline V gene (reference sequence). The CDR3 runs 17 residues. Trimming cost V 3 bases and J 2 bases, with 19 bases left between them.

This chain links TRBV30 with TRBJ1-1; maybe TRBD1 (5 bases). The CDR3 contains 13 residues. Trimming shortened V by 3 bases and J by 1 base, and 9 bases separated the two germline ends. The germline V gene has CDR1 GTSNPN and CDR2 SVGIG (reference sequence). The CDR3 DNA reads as TGTGCCTGGAGGGGGGGTACGAACACTGAAGCTTTCTTT. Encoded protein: CAWRGGTNTEAFF.

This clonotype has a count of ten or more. The CDR3 protein is CASSRGTSRPDTEAFF. CDR3 sequence (DNA): TGTGCCAGCAGCCGAGGTACTTCTCGCCCAGACACTGAAGCTTTCTTT. This chain joins TRBV11-3 and TRBJ1-1; D is unresolved. The CDR3 runs to 16 residues. V was clipped by 5 bases and J by 3 bases, with 19 bases between them. The germline V gene encodes CDR1 SGHNT and CDR2 YENEEA.

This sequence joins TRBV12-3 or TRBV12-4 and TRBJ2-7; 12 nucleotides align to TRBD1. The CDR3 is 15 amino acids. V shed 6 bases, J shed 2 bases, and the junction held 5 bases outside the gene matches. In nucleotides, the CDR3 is TGTGCCAGCAGCCGGGACAGGGGGCGAACCTACGAGCAGTACTTC. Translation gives CASSRDRGRTYEQYF.

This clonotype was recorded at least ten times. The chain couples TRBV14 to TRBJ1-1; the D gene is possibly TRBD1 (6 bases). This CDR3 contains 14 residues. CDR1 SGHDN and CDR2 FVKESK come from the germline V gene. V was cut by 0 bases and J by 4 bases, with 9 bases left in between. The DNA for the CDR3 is TGTGCCAGCAGCCAAGATGGGGGCCGCACTGAAGCTTTCTTT. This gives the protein CASSQDGGRTEAFF.

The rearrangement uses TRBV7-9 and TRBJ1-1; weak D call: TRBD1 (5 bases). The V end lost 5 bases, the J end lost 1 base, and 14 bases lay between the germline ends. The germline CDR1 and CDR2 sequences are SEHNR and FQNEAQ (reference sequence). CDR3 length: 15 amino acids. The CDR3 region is CASSGFAGKNTEAFF. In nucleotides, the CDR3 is TGTGCCAGCAGCGGTTTCGCAGGGAAGAACACTGAAGCTTTCTTT.

CDR3: CASSDSTFYEQYF. In DNA, the CDR3 is TGTGCCAGCAGTGACTCGACCTTCTACGAGCAGTACTTC. The rearrangement links TRBV6-4 to TRBJ2-7; D is uncertain. The CDR3 is 13 residues long. Germline-derived CDR1 and CDR2 are MRHNA and SNTAGT. The ends were cut back, 0 bases at V and 3 bases at J, with 6 bases in the middle.

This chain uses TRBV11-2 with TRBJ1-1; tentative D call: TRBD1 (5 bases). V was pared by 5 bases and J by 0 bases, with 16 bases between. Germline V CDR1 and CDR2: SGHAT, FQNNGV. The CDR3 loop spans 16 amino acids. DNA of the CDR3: TGTGCCAGCAGCCACGGAGGGGTCCTCATGAACACTGAAGCTTTCTTT. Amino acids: CASSHGGVLMNTEAFF.

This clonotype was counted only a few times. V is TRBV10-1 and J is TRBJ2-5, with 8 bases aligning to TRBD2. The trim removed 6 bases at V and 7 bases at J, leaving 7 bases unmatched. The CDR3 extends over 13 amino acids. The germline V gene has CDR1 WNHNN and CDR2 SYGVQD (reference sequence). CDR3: CASSPGLEGTQYF. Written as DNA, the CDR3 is TGCGCCAGCAGCCCGGGACTAGAGGGGACCCAGTACTTC.

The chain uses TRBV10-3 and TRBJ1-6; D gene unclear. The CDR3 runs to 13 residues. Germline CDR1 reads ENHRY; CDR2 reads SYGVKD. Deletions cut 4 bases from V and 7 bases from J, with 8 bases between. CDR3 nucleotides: TGTGCCATCAGTGTTGGCGAAAATTCACCCCTCCACTTT. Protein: CAISVGENSPLHF.

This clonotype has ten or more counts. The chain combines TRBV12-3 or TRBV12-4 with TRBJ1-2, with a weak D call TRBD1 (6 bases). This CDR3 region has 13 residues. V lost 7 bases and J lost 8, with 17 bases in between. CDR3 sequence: CASMFWGGLGYTF. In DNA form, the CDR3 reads TGTGCCAGCATGTTCTGGGGGGGCCTGGGCTACACCTTC.